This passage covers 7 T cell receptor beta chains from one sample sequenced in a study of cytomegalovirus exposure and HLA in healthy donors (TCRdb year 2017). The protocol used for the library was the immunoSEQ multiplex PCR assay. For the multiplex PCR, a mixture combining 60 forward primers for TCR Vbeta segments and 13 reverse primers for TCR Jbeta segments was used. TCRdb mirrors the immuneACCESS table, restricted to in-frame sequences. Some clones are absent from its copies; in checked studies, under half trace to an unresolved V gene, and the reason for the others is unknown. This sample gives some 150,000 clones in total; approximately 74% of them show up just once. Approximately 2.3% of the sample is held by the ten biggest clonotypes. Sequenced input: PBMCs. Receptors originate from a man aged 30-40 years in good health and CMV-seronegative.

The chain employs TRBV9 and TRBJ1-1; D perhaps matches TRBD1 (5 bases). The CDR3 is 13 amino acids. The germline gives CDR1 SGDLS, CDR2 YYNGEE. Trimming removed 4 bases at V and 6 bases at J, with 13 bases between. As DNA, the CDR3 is TGTGCCAGCAGCCCAGGGTTAGCCTCTGAAGCTTTCTTT. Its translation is CASSPGLASEAFF.

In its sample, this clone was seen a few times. CDR3: CASSRRGPSYNSPLHF. Here the CDR3 DNA reads TGTGCCAGCAGCCGTCGGGGTCCCTCCTATAATTCACCCCTCCACTTT. This chain connects TRBV5-6 to TRBJ1-6; D uncertain. Trimming pared 4 bases from V and 0 bases from J, leaving 11 bases between. Germline CDR1 reads SGHDT; CDR2 reads YYEEEE. CDR3 size: 16 residues.

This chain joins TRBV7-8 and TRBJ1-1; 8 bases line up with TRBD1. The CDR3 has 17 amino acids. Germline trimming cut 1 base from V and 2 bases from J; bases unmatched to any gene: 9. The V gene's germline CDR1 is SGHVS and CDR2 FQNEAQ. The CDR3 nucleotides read TGTGCCAGCAGCTTAGTTCGGGACAGGAGACGTAACACTGAAGCTTTCTTT. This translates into CASSLVRDRRRNTEAFF.

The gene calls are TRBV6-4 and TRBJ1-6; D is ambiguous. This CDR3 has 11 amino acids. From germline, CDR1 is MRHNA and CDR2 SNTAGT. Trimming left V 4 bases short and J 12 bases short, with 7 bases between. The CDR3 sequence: CASSAGRPLHF. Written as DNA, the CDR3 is TGTGCCAGCAGTGCCGGGAGACCCCTCCACTTT.

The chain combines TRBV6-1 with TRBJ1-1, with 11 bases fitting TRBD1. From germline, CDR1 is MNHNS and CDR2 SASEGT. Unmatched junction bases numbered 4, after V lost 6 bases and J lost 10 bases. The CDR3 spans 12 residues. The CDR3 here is CASSLGQGAAFF. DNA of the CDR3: TGTGCCAGCAGCCTCGGACAGGGGGCAGCTTTCTTT.

CDR3 region: CASGSGQGLKYF. The CDR3 DNA reads TGTGCCAGCGGGTCGGGACAGGGGCTTAAGTACTTC. V gene TRBV27 combines with J gene TRBJ2-7; 10 nucleotides agree with TRBD1. The CDR3 totals 12 residues. CDR1 and CDR2 from the germline V gene are MNHEY and SMNVEV (reference sequence). V was pared by 8 bases and J by 11 bases, with 9 bases of the junction left unmatched.

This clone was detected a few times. The CDR3 loop reads CASSRDRGSGNQPQHF. DNA for the CDR3: TGTGCCAGCAGCCGCGACAGGGGCTCTGGAAATCAGCCCCAGCATTTT. The chain has TRBV5-6 and TRBJ1-5; TRBD1 aligns across 8 bases. Germline V gene data show CDR1 as SGHDT and CDR2 as YYEEEE. CDR3 size: 16 residues. V lost 4 bases, J lost 4 bases, and 10 bases stayed unmatched.